Below are 29 T cell receptor beta chains sequenced from a single sample in a study of post-analysis software for immune sequencing data. Tagging with unique molecular identifiers was a feature of the TCR beta cDNA libraries. MiXCR, run by TCRdb on the PCR reads, gives a single entry per CDR3 protein. The profile covers fewer than 850,000 distinct CDR3 sequences, with 35% to 55% appearing a single time and 4.9% taken by the ten largest. These receptors have no identified antigens. Study conclusions and caveats: Controls showed lower frequencies than patients for 4 or 5 TRBV segments, and TRBV5-6, TRBV5-1 and TRBV20-1 were among these.

Sequencing used blood. The receptors come from a girl aged 5-17 years with multiple sclerosis.

In its sample, this clonotype was seen a few times. This sequence joins TRBV7-9 and TRBJ2-5; D may match TRBD1 or TRBD2 (5 bases each). This CDR3 is 13 amino acids long. Germline CDR1 and CDR2: SEHNR and FQNEAQ (reference sequence). In DNA, the CDR3 is TGTGTAGTAGGGAGACAGAAGACAGAGACCCAGTACTTC. Translated, it gives CVVGRQKTETQYF. The full variable domain, its missing parts supplied by reference TRBV7-9 and TRBJ2-5, is DTGVSQNPRHKITKRGQNVTFRCDPISEHNRLYWYRQTLGQGPEFLTYFQNEAQLEKSRLLSDRFSAERPKGSFSTLEIQRTEQGDSAMYLCVVGRQKTETQYFGPGTRLLVL.

The chain joins TRBV6-1 to TRBJ2-3, with D perhaps given as TRBD1 or TRBD2 (5 bases each). The CDR3 spans 17 residues. The ends were cut back, 0 bases at V and 0 bases at J, with 13 bases in the middle. Germline CDR1 and CDR2: MNHNS and SASEGT. CDR3 in DNA: TGTGCCAGCAGTGAAGCGAGGAGAGGGGCTAGCACAGATACGCAGTATTTT. Its protein is CASSEARRGASTDTQYF.

The J gene is TRBJ1-1, the V gene TRBV5-1, with TRBD1 matching over 9 bases. Germline CDR1 reads SGHRS; CDR2 reads YFSETQ. Trimming at V came to 5 bases and at J to 3 bases, leaving 8 bases not matched to a gene. CDR3 length: 15 amino acids. CDR3 in amino acids: CASRILDRGHTEAFF. DNA for the CDR3: TGCGCCAGCAGGATCTTGGACAGGGGCCACACTGAAGCTTTCTTT.

V gene TRBV5-1 combines with J gene TRBJ2-5; either TRBD1 or TRBD2 may fit D (6 bases each). This CDR3 spans 14 amino acids. CDR1 is SGHRS and CDR2 is YFSETQ in the germline V gene. Trimming removed 4 bases from V and 1 base from J, with 11 bases in between. The CDR3 nucleotides are TGCGCCAGCAGCGCCCCGGGGGCCCAAGAGACCCAGTACTTC. Residues: CASSAPGAQETQYF.

The CDR3 here is CASSATSGRAVDNEQFF. The CDR3 DNA is TGTGCCAGCAGTGCGACTAGCGGGAGGGCCGTTGACAATGAGCAGTTCTTC. V gene TRBV27 combines with J gene TRBJ2-1; 14 bases match TRBD2. From germline, CDR1 is MNHEY and CDR2 SMNVEV (reference sequence). Losses at the gene ends were 5 bases for V and 5 bases for J; bases not matched to a gene: 8. This CDR3 contains 17 residues.

This clonotype was observed a handful of times. The chain couples TRBV6-2 or TRBV6-3 to TRBJ2-1; D remains ambiguous. The CDR3 spans 11 residues. V was pared by 2 bases and J by 7 bases, with 3 bases between. Germline V CDR1 and CDR2: MNHEY, SVGEGT. The CDR3 sequence: CASSYPNEQFF. The CDR3 DNA is TGTGCCAGCAGTTACCCAAATGAGCAGTTCTTC.

The V and J genes are TRBV15 and TRBJ1-2, with D uncertain. The V end lost 0 bases, the J end lost 7 bases, and 12 bases lay between the germline ends. CDR3 size: 14 residues. From germline, CDR1 is LNHNV and CDR2 YYDKDF (reference sequence). CDR3 in DNA: TGTGCCACCAGCAGAGACGTGGAAAGTTCTGGCTACACCTTC. It codes for CATSRDVESSGYTF.

This clonotype was found a few times. V is TRBV6-2 or TRBV6-3 and J is TRBJ2-1; 7 bases fit TRBD2. Germline V CDR1 and CDR2: MNHEY, SVGEGT. After removal of 0 bases from V and 8 bases from J, the junction contained 13 bases not matched to a gene. This CDR3 has 17 residues. In nucleotides, the CDR3 is TGTGCCAGCAGTTACTCACGACTAGTGGGAGGGCCCGATGAGCAGTTCTTC. Translating it yields CASSYSRLVGGPDEQFF.

The chain links TRBV6-1 to TRBJ1-5; D not certain. Germline V CDR1 and CDR2: MNHNS, SASEGT. The V gene lost 2 bases and the J gene lost 0 bases, with 11 bases spanning the gap. The CDR3 length is 16 residues. The CDR3 here is CASSESYSYSNQPQHF. CDR3 nucleotide sequence: TGTGCCAGCAGTGAATCCTACAGCTATAGCAATCAGCCCCAGCATTTT.

The J gene is TRBJ1-5, the V gene TRBV19; D unresolved. CDR1 LNHDA and CDR2 SQIVND come from the germline V gene (reference sequence). Trimming removed 4 bases at V and 9 bases at J, with 19 bases between. The CDR3 covers 15 residues. The CDR3 DNA reads as TGTGCCAGTAGTACGGCGGCACCGAGTGTACGGCCCCAGCATTTT. This translates into CASSTAAPSVRPQHF.

This clonotype appeared once. This chain uses TRBV24-1 with TRBJ1-2, with D possibly TRBD1 on 5 matching bases. Germline V gene sequence: CDR1 KGHDR, CDR2 SFDVKD. Trimming took off 4 bases at V and 2 bases at J, with 16 bases between the two ends. This CDR3 is built from 16 residues. Here the CDR3 reads CATSDTREGRNYGYTF. The CDR3 coding sequence is TGTGCCACCAGTGACACCCGAGAGGGGAGAAACTATGGCTACACCTTC.

The rearrangement joins TRBV27 to TRBJ2-7; 10 nucleotides line up with TRBD1. Germline CDR1 is MNHEY and CDR2 is SMNVEV (reference sequence). V gave up 5 bases and J gave up 0 bases; unmatched junction bases: 7. The length of the CDR3 is 16 residues. Here the CDR3 DNA reads TGTGCCAGCAGTATTGACAGGGGGCAGAGCTCCTACGAGCAGTACTTC. As protein: CASSIDRGQSSYEQYF.

The chain carries TRBV5-6 and TRBJ2-1; 7 nucleotides line up with TRBD2. The CDR3 totals 15 residues. Trimming removed 0 bases from V and 3 bases from J; junction bases left unmatched: 3. Germline V gene sequence: CDR1 SGHDT, CDR2 YYEEEE. The chain's CDR3 is CASSLAREFYNEQFF. The CDR3 DNA sequence: TGTGCCAGCAGCTTGGCGCGGGAGTTCTACAATGAGCAGTTCTTC.

The V call is TRBV12-3 or TRBV12-4, the J call TRBJ2-1; either TRBD1 or TRBD2 may fit D (5 bases each). The germline V and J ends were trimmed by 2 bases and 0 bases, with 8 bases remaining between them. This CDR3 comprises 15 residues. CDR3 sequence (DNA): TGTGCCAGCAGTTTAAGCGGACACTCCTACAATGAGCAGTTCTTC. Residues: CASSLSGHSYNEQFF.

This clonotype was picked up a small number of times. CDR3 in DNA: TGCGCCAGCAGCTTCGGCACAGGGTTTAAGGACGAAAAACTGTTTTTT. It encodes CASSFGTGFKDEKLFF. The rearrangement links TRBV5-1 to TRBJ1-4, with D possibly matching TRBD1 (6 bases). This CDR3 is built from 16 residues. The V and J ends lost 2 bases and 8 bases respectively, with 19 bases between them. CDR1 and CDR2 (germline): SGHRS, YFSETQ.

This rearrangement joins TRBV10-3 to TRBJ2-4; D is undetermined. The DNA matches TRBJ2-7 better at its end, which makes the J call doubtful. The CDR3 is 14 amino acids. Germline lookup yields CDR1 ENHRY and CDR2 SYGVKD. DNA for the CDR3: TGTGCCATCAGTGAGTCGGCAGGCTTCTACGAGCAGTACTTC. This translates into CAISESAGFYEQYF.

The V and J genes are TRBV27 and TRBJ1-6; the match to TRBD1 covers 7 bases. With 0 bases clipped from V and 10 bases from J, the junction kept 6 bases outside the gene matches. CDR1 and CDR2 (germline): MNHEY, SMNVEV (reference sequence). The length of the CDR3 is 15 residues. The CDR3 region has the DNA TGTGCCAGCAGTTTATCACAGGGGATTGGCTCACCCCTCCACTTT. This encodes CASSLSQGIGSPLHF.

This clonotype was detected only a few times. The J gene is TRBJ1-2, the V gene TRBV20-1; 9 bases align to TRBD1. CDR1 and CDR2 from the germline V gene are DFQATT and SNEGSKA (reference sequence). This CDR3 spans 14 amino acids. The junction had 5 bases not matched to a gene; V was cut back by 1 base and J by 5 bases. CDR3: CSARGGTGKYGYTF. The CDR3 nucleotides read TGCAGTGCTAGAGGGGGGACAGGGAAGTATGGCTACACCTTC.

This clonotype appeared a few times. The V and J genes are TRBV12-3 or TRBV12-4 and TRBJ2-1; 8 bases fit TRBD1. Unmatched junction bases numbered 6, after V lost 3 bases and J lost 2 bases. The CDR3 is 16 residues long. Written as DNA, the CDR3 is TGTGCCAGCAGTTTCCTTGACAGGGGCCCCTACAATGAGCAGTTCTTC. This encodes CASSFLDRGPYNEQFF.

The gene calls are TRBV29-1 and TRBJ2-1; D remains ambiguous. The germline V and J ends were trimmed by 2 bases and 9 bases, with 11 bases remaining between them. Germline V gene sequence: CDR1 SQVTM, CDR2 ANQGSEA. The CDR3 runs to 12 residues. As DNA, the CDR3 is TGCAGCGTTGAAAAGGGATGGAGTGAGCAGTTCTTC. Translated: CSVEKGWSEQFF.

This rearrangement joins TRBV7-2 to TRBJ2-2; 7 bases agree with TRBD1. The CDR3 is made up of 16 amino acids. V gave up 0 bases and J gave up 3 bases; unmatched junction bases: 4. Germline CDR1 and CDR2: SGHTA and FQGNSA. CDR3 coding DNA: TGTGCCAGCAGCTTAGCAGGGGGCGGTGACACCGGGGAGCTGTTTTTT. Its protein product is CASSLAGGGDTGELFF.

CDR3 region: CASSGLADTYEQYF. As DNA, the CDR3 is TGTGCCAGCAGCGGACTAGCGGATACCTACGAGCAGTACTTC. The chain couples TRBV9 to TRBJ2-7; 9 bases are a match to TRBD2. The V gene's germline CDR1 is SGDLS and CDR2 YYNGEE. The junction had 3 bases not matched to a gene; V was cut back by 3 bases and J by 2 bases. CDR3 size: 14 residues. Combining the CDR3 with reference TRBV9 and TRBJ2-7 gives the whole variable domain DSGVTQTPKHLITATGQRVTLRCSPRSGDLSVYWYQQSLDQGLQFLIQYYNGEERAKGNILERFSAQQFPDLHSELNLSSLELGDSALYFCASSGLADTYEQYFGPGTRLTVT.

In its sample, this clonotype was seen a few times. J is TRBJ2-3 and V is TRBV6-5; perhaps TRBD1 as D (6 bases). The V end lost 0 bases, the J end lost 6 bases, and 10 bases lay between the germline ends. Looked up from germline, CDR1 is MNHEY and CDR2 is SVGAGI. The CDR3 is 14 residues long. In DNA form, the CDR3 reads TGTGCCAGCAGTTACTCGCTGCAGGGGGATACGCAGTATTTT. Residues: CASSYSLQGDTQYF.

This clonotype turned up a few times. This chain uses TRBV20-1 with TRBJ2-1; 11 bases match TRBD2. The germline CDR1 and CDR2 sequences are DFQATT and SNEGSKA (reference sequence). This CDR3 is built from 16 residues. J lost 8 bases, V lost 5 bases, and 14 bases had no gene match. The CDR3 protein is CSAARPLAGVYHEQFF. The CDR3 region has the DNA TGCAGTGCTGCCCGCCCACTAGCGGGAGTTTACCATGAGCAGTTCTTC.

CDR3 residues: CSVAKLTPYEQYF. The CDR3, as DNA: TGCAGCGTTGCAAAGCTGACACCTTACGAGCAGTACTTC. The V and J genes are TRBV29-1 and TRBJ2-5; D gene unclear. TRBJ2-7 matches the DNA end more closely, so the J call is doubtful. Germline loops: CDR1 SQVTM, CDR2 ANQGSEA. This CDR3 region has 13 residues.

The CDR3 spells CASKRGGDSDTQYF. DNA for the CDR3: TGTGCCAGCAAGAGGGGAGGGGACTCAGATACGCAGTATTTT. The rearrangement links TRBV6-6 to TRBJ2-3; 7 bases fit TRBD2. CDR3 size: 14 residues. V shed 7 bases and J 4 bases; nucleotides not matched to a gene: 8. CDR1 and CDR2 from the germline V gene are MNHNY and SVGAGI (reference sequence).

There are a few counts of this clonotype. The DNA for the CDR3 is TGTGCCAGCAGCTTGGCTCGGGGAGACAATCAGCCCCAGCATTTT. Its translation: CASSLARGDNQPQHF. The chain carries TRBV5-6 and TRBJ1-5; D is unclear. The CDR3 is 15 residues long. Trimming took off 0 bases at V and 3 bases at J, with 10 bases between the two ends. CDR1 and CDR2 (germline): SGHDT, YYEEEE.

This clonotype was seen only a few times. This chain links TRBV25-1 with TRBJ1-2; no reliable D call. Per germline, CDR1 MGHDK and CDR2 SYGVNS. The CDR3 loop spans 11 amino acids. The germline V and J ends were trimmed by 1 base and 8 bases, with 5 bases remaining between them. CDR3 loop: CASSEFSGYTF. In nucleotides, the CDR3 is TGTGCCAGCAGTGAATTTTCGGGCTACACCTTC.

This chain links TRBV5-1 with TRBJ2-3; D not resolved. CDR1 and CDR2 (germline): SGHRS, YFSETQ. This CDR3 spans 14 amino acids. The germline V and J ends were trimmed by 0 bases and 2 bases, with 7 bases remaining between them. CDR3 residues: CASSLDHHTDTQYF. The CDR3 DNA reads as TGCGCCAGCAGCTTGGACCACCACACAGATACGCAGTATTTT.